This paragraph covers one T cell receptor (beta chain) sequence. Its antigen remains unidentified. No quality values exist for individual bases; no much larger clone is one base distant. This entry belongs to a study of Ad26.COV2.S vaccination and SARS-CoV-2 variants (dated by TCRdb to the early 2020s). With respect to the entire study: Donors in the vaccine arm were drawn from COV1001, a multicentre, randomized, double-blind, placebo-controlled phase I-IIa trial testing Ad26.COV2.S in healthy adults. Dosing of Ad26.COV2.S was intramuscular, at either 5x10^10 or 1x10^11 viral particles, delivered as one shot or as two shots spaced 56 days apart. TCRbeta repertoire sequencing was used to assess the specificity and breadth of SARS-CoV-2-reactive T cell receptors after Ad26.COV2.S vaccination. A total of some 30 samples were included in the TCR-sequenced set, comprising 19 Ad26.COV2.S vaccine recipients, 5 placebo recipients and 8 SARS-CoV-2 convalescent individuals. Participants in the trial were split at random into five groups of five each, receiving low-dose or high-dose Ad26.COV2.S once or twice, or else placebo on both occasions. Blinding of investigators to trial group allocation was maintained during experiments and outcome assessment.

Interpreted using the paper, the treatment or condition label stands for: 19 received Ad26.COV2.S at low or high dose, single or two shots; several received placebo; per-sample allocation not given. Repertoires of vaccine and placebo recipients were sequenced from samples taken on day 63 after the first injection. In Cohort 1b, roughly 25 adults aged 18-55 years were enrolled at a single site in Boston, USA, between 29 July and 7 August 2020. Ad26.COV2.S was a replication-incompetent adenovirus type 26 vector expressing a prefusion-stabilized SARS-CoV-2 spike protein from the original Wuhan strain. Here is what the overall study found, with its caveats: Substantial breadth of spike-specific CD8+ and CD4+ T cell responses was reported after vaccination. The study was not powered to compare responses between vaccine doses or regimens. Vaccine and placebo recipients had similar non-spike TCR breadth, a finding consistent with the vaccine containing only spike. It was noted by the authors that total T cell responses may have been underestimated by the TCR breadth and depth analyses. Ad26.COV2.S recipients had higher spike-specific TCR breadth than placebo recipients (P = 0.0014).

TCRbeta CDR3 regions were sequenced with the immunoSEQ Assay. After extraction, genomic DNA underwent amplification by bias-controlled multiplex PCR, followed by high-throughput sequencing. Processing in the source paper ran as follows. To quantify the absolute abundance of every unique TCRbeta CDR3 region, sequences were collapsed and filtered. Usable DNA was measured by amplifying reference genes present in all nucleated cells, and TCRbeta template counts were normalized to that usable DNA to estimate T cell fraction. Repertoire TCRs were annotated as SARS-CoV-2-specific by exact matching of V gene, CDR3 amino acid sequence and J gene to a known reactive TCR set. The reference SARS-CoV-2 TCR set was derived from MIRA and filtered for enrichment in COVID-19-positive ImmuneCODE repertoires, a step that removed public or cross-reactive TCRs. Based on the MIRA antigens, annotated TCRs were further analysed at the level of specific ORF or position within ORF. Breadth was defined as annotated unique rearrangements over total unique productive rearrangements; depth was the summed frequency of those rearrangements. Two-sided Wilcoxon rank-sum tests were used to compare TCR breadth between groups. TCRdb provides this immuneACCESS table in a form limited to in-frame rearrangements. Some clones are lacking; in checked studies, under half of them reflect an unresolved V gene, and why the rest are absent is not known. D and trimming were read from the DNA, whereas the V and J calls and clone size are those reported in that table. This sample has about 350,000 clones in its table, and about 89% of those were observed once. The top ten clonotypes cover under 6% of the sample.

The sample here was peripheral blood, taken in a trial of Ad26.COV2.S vaccine versus placebo. The sequence was obtained from a person aged 18-60 years who received the Ad26.COV2.S COVID-19 vaccine or a placebo.

The CDR3 here reads CASAGGINEQFF. The nucleotide sequence reads TGTGCCAGCGCGGGGGGGATAAATGAGCAGTTCTTC. The V gene is TRBV27 and the J gene is TRBJ2-1; TRBD2 agrees with 9 junctional bases. The germline V gene encodes CDR1 MNHEY and CDR2 SMNVEV (reference sequence). Measured from the cysteine to the phenylalanine, the CDR3 is 12 residues long. This entry keeps only the CDR3 DNA: 36 bases, framed from base 1. Relative to germline, V is missing 8 bases and J is missing 7 bases, with 3 bases of the junction outside any gene match.